This T cell receptor beta chain was sequenced during a study of T cells in Graves' hyperthyroidism and ophthalmopathy. The CDR3 runs to 13 residues. Germline values: CDR1 SNHLY, CDR2 FYNNEI. The V end lost 5 bases, the J end lost 5 bases, and 12 bases lay between the germline ends. The table lists this clonotype with many counts. The TCR beta CDR3 regions underwent amplification using RNA transcripts as the source. When the TCR CDR3 underwent first-round RT-PCR, the HTBI primer set was used. One entry per CDR3 protein results from TCRdb running MiXCR on the multiplex PCR reads. The profile covers fewer than 750,000 distinct CDR3 sequences, with around 45% appearing a single time and approximately 8.4% taken by the ten largest. Lactation, pregnancy, other autoimmune disease or uncontrolled infection led to exclusion of patients.

The chain links TRBV2 to TRBJ2-5; D is undetermined. This receptor was taken from a woman younger than 30 with Graves' hyperthyroidism. The sequencing input was peripheral blood or thyroid tissue (not recorded which). The chain's CDR3 is CASSTVVWETQYF. The DNA of the CDR3 is TGTGCCAGCAGTACAGTAGTGTGGGAGACCCAGTACTTC.